The 13 T cell receptor beta chains presented below share a single source sample, sequenced in a study of T cell repertoires in cytomegalovirus infection. TCRdb reprocessed the reads via MiXCR and lists one record per CDR3 protein. Of 370,000 or so distinct CDR3 sequences listed, about 32% were seen once; the top ten hold 13%. These receptors lack a known antigen. The specimen comprised cultured PBMCs, sampled from culture after CMV antigen stimulation. The origin of the receptors is a human donor in good health (CMV status not recorded). Some clones in this sample may be carry-over from other donors' samples.

This clonotype was seen more than once but under ten times. In DNA form, the CDR3 reads TGTGCCAGCAGTTTCCGGGACAGGGGGCTTCTTGGCAATCAGCCCCAGCATTTT. Translated, it gives CASSFRDRGLLGNQPQHF. J is TRBJ1-5 and V is TRBV12-3 or TRBV12-4; 12 positions match TRBD1. This CDR3 comprises 18 residues. Unmatched junction bases numbered 8, after V lost 3 bases and J lost 2 bases.

The table lists this clonotype with many counts. The J gene is TRBJ2-7, the V gene TRBV7-2, with 7 bases fitting TRBD1. J lost 6 bases, V lost 5 bases, and 10 bases had no gene match. The CDR3 covers 14 residues. Looked up from germline, CDR1 is SGHTA and CDR2 is FQGNSA. This CDR3 is CASSLSGQFPEQYF. CDR3 nucleotides: TGTGCCAGCAGCCTTTCGGGACAGTTCCCCGAGCAGTACTTC.

The rearrangement joins TRBV12-3 or TRBV12-4 to TRBJ2-3, with a tentative D call TRBD1 (6 bases). The CDR3 has 15 amino acids. V dropped 6 bases and J dropped 6 bases, with 19 bases sitting between them. CDR3 sequence: CASSREPGVGDTQYF. The CDR3 coding sequence is TGTGCCAGCAGCCGCGAGCCAGGGGTGGGGGATACGCAGTATTTT.

The genes are TRBV19 and TRBJ1-5, with D possibly matching TRBD1 (6 bases). V dropped 3 bases and J dropped 2 bases, with 11 bases sitting between them. The CDR3 runs 15 residues. In germline, CDR1 is LNHDA, CDR2 SQIVND (reference sequence). CDR3 sequence: CASSMTRQGNQPQHF. CDR3 nucleotide sequence: TGTGCCAGTAGTATGACCCGACAGGGCAATCAGCCCCAGCATTTT.

The table lists this clonotype with many counts. The CDR3 coding sequence is TGTGCCAGCAGCCTGAGCGGGACGAGCACAGATACGCAGTATTTT. This sequence encodes CASSLSGTSTDTQYF. The chain combines TRBV7-2 with TRBJ2-3, with 7 bases aligning to TRBD2. The CDR3 totals 15 residues. Germline CDR1 and CDR2: SGHTA and FQGNSA. The junction had 5 bases not matched to a gene; V was cut back by 5 bases and J by 0 bases.

The chain couples TRBV27 to TRBJ1-4; D unresolved. The CDR3 totals 17 residues. Germline values: CDR1 MNHEY, CDR2 SMNVEV (reference sequence). The V and J ends lost 2 bases and 1 base respectively, with 14 bases between them. The CDR3 spells CASSLKGPPRTNEKLFF. The DNA of the CDR3 is TGTGCCAGCAGTTTAAAGGGCCCCCCGAGAACTAATGAAAAACTGTTTTTT.

This clonotype has ten or more counts. The V call is TRBV4-1, the J call TRBJ2-1; 10 bases match TRBD2. The CDR3 extends over 18 amino acids. Per the germline V gene, CDR1 is MGHRA and CDR2 is YSYEKL. The trim removed 2 bases at V and 5 bases at J, leaving 12 bases unmatched. For the CDR3, the DNA is TGCGCCAGCAGCCAAATTGACCTAGGTCTAGCGGGAGACAATGAGCAGTTCTTC. Translating gives CASSQIDLGLAGDNEQFF.

The genes are TRBV5-1 and TRBJ1-1; 9 bases map to TRBD1. CDR1 SGHRS and CDR2 YFSETQ come from the germline V gene. Unmatched junction bases numbered 6, after V lost 0 bases and J lost 0 bases. The CDR3 spans 17 residues. This chain's CDR3 is CASSLEGQGIMNTEAFF. CDR3 in DNA: TGCGCCAGCAGCTTGGAGGGACAGGGAATAATGAACACTGAAGCTTTCTTT.

This clonotype was seen at least ten times. The chain links TRBV4-1 to TRBJ2-3; D is uncertain. The CDR3 extends over 15 amino acids. Germline V lookup: CDR1 MGHRA, CDR2 YSYEKL. Trimming removed 1 base at V and 5 bases at J, with 13 bases between. The CDR3 DNA follows: TGCGCCAGCAGCCAAGTCGGAAGGAGTGTAGATACGCAGTATTTT. It specifies CASSQVGRSVDTQYF.

In its sample, this clonotype was seen a few times. The chain couples TRBV7-6 to TRBJ2-1; D possibly corresponds to TRBD2 (6 bases). The CDR3 length is 15 residues. Germline loops: CDR1 SGHVS, CDR2 FNYEAQ. Trimming removed 0 bases at V and 6 bases at J, with 12 bases between. The CDR3 spells CASSLAPGRPNEQFF. The CDR3 DNA reads as TGTGCCAGCAGCTTAGCACCCGGGAGACCCAATGAGCAGTTCTTC.

The V call is TRBV19, the J call TRBJ1-5; TRBD1 agrees at 9 bases. The trim removed 7 bases at V and 7 bases at J, leaving 8 bases unmatched. The CDR3 has 14 residues. Germline assignment: CDR1 LNHDA and CDR2 SQIVND (reference sequence). The CDR3 DNA follows: TGTGCCAGTACGGGACAGGGAGATGTGCAGCCCCAGCATTTT. Translating it yields CASTGQGDVQPQHF.

This clonotype was counted only a few times. The chain employs TRBV7-2 and TRBJ1-2; a weak D match, TRBD1 (5 bases). CDR1 is SGHTA, CDR2 FQGNSA, per germline. Between the trimmed V and J ends, which lost 1 base and 0 bases, there was a span of 18 bases. The CDR3 sequence is 18 residues long. The CDR3 nucleotides read TGTGCCAGCAGCTTAGAGGGGCAGGGAGCCCAGACTAACTATGGCTACACCTTC. This gives the protein CASSLEGQGAQTNYGYTF.

The chain employs TRBV18 and TRBJ1-2; D is undetermined. CDR3 length: 13 residues. V lost 2 bases and J 3 bases, leaving 7 bases between the germline ends. The germline gives CDR1 KGHSH, CDR2 LQKENI. CDR3 protein: CASSPSEDYGYTF. The CDR3, as DNA: TGTGCCAGCTCACCATCTGAGGACTATGGCTACACCTTC.